This TCR beta chain was retrieved from a study of CD8 T cell repertoires and HIV-1 epitope variants. The overall study: Controls were a CMV, EBV and flu pool, Ebola AY9, and no peptide. Enriched T cells were co-cultured with equal numbers of autologous T cell-negative antigen-presenting cells. An uncultured baseline aliquot held 1M T cells. Study conclusions and caveats: This assay reports beta chains of antigen-expanded cells, not T cell function.

Produced via immunoSEQ multiplex PCR; TCRdb's table is partial and in-frame only. The sample carries over 4,000 clones, 55% to 80% recorded once. About this clone itself: Its antigen is unidentified.

This CDR3 spans 14 amino acids. Germline CDR1 is SGHDT and CDR2 is YYEEEE. V shed 4 bases and J shed 0 bases, with 8 bases lying between them. J is TRBJ1-3 and V is TRBV5-6; unclear D gene. Specimen: cultured CD8+ T cells derived from PBMCs. The TCR originated in a male donor with HIV. This chain's CDR3 is CASSTGISGNTIYF. CDR3 bases: TGTGCCAGCAGCACCGGGATCTCTGGAAACACCATATATTTT.